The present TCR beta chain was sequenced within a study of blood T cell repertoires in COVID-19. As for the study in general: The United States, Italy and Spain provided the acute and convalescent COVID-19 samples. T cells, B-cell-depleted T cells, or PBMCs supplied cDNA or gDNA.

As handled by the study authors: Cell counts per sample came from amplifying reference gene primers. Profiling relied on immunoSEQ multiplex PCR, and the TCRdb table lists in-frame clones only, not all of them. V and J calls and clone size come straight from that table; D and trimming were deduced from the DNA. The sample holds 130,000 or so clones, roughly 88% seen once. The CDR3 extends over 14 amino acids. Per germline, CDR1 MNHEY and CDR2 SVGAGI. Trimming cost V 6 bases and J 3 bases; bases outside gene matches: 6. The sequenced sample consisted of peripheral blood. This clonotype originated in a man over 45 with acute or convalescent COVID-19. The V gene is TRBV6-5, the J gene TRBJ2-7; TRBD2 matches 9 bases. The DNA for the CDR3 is TGTGCCAGCAGAGTAGCGGGAGCTTACTACGAGCAGTACTTC. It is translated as CASRVAGAYYEQYF.